These 23 T cell receptor beta chains were sequenced from one sample in a study of blood T cell repertoires in COVID-19. Repertoires were generated with immunoSEQ multiplex PCR, while TCRdb's copy carries only in-frame clones and drops some. The sample has around 35,000 clones; roughly 86% are singletons. The sequenced sample was peripheral blood. The receptors here all came from a human donor in a cohort sampled during active COVID-19.

This clone came up once. CDR3 sequence: CASSTLGQPQETQYF. The CDR3 DNA reads TGTGCCAGCAGTACTCTGGGACAGCCCCAAGAGACCCAGTACTTC. The gene calls are TRBV6-5 and TRBJ2-5; 7 bases match TRBD1. The V segment lost 5 bases and the J segment 1 base; nucleotides outside the gene matches: 7. Looked up from germline, CDR1 is MNHEY and CDR2 is SVGAGI. CDR3 size: 15 residues.

This chain connects TRBV5-4 to TRBJ1-1; possibly TRBD1 for D (6 bases). Germline CDR1 SGHNT, CDR2 YYREEE (reference sequence). The CDR3 has 14 amino acids. Trimming took 1 base from V and 5 from J, leaving 12 bases between them. CDR3 coding DNA: TGTGCCAGCAGCTTGACAGGGAGAGGTACTGAAGCTTTCTTT. Amino acid sequence: CASSLTGRGTEAFF.

This clone was recorded only once. The chain uses TRBV7-2 and TRBJ2-6, with D perhaps TRBD1 (6 bases). V was trimmed by 4 bases and J by 0 bases, leaving 16 bases between them. Germline V gene sequence: CDR1 SGHTA, CDR2 FQGNSA. The CDR3 runs 18 residues. CDR3 protein: CASSSRGTANSGANVLTF. In nucleotides, the CDR3 is TGTGCCAGCAGCTCCAGGGGAACTGCCAACTCTGGGGCCAACGTCCTGACTTTC.

V is TRBV9 and J is TRBJ2-2; 8 nucleotides agree with TRBD1. The V gene's germline CDR1 is SGDLS and CDR2 YYNGEE. This CDR3 contains 15 residues. The trim removed 4 bases at V and 1 base at J, leaving 3 bases unmatched. The CDR3 DNA sequence: TGTGCCAGCAGCTTAGGGACAGGGAACACCGGGGAGCTGTTTTTT. Residues: CASSLGTGNTGELFF.

This chain uses TRBV7-3 with TRBJ2-5, with a possible D match to TRBD1 (6 bases). Between the trimmed V and J ends, which lost 4 bases and 2 bases, there was a span of 11 bases. Germline-derived CDR1 and CDR2 are SGHTA and FQGTGA. The length of the CDR3 is 14 residues. The CDR3: CASSSSGVQETQYF. As DNA, the CDR3 is TGTGCCAGCAGCTCCTCAGGGGTACAAGAGACCCAGTACTTC.

The chain uses TRBV7-2 and TRBJ2-1, with D possibly matching TRBD1 (5 bases). This CDR3 is 14 amino acids long. CDR1 is SGHTA and CDR2 is FQGNSA in the germline V gene. V was pared by 5 bases and J by 7 bases, with 15 bases between. The CDR3, as DNA: TGTGCCAGCAGCCAGAACCCTCAGGGTAATGAGCAGTTCTTC. Its translation is CASSQNPQGNEQFF.

The V and J genes are TRBV19 and TRBJ2-1; 8 nucleotides agree with TRBD1. CDR1 and CDR2 (germline): LNHDA, SQIVND (reference sequence). V lost 4 bases to trimming and J lost 8 bases; unmatched junction nucleotides: 10. The CDR3 spans 15 residues. The CDR3 DNA reads TGTGCCAGTAGTACCCCGGGCGCGACAGGGGATGAGCAGTTCTTC. Its protein is CASSTPGATGDEQFF.

The chain has TRBV18 and TRBJ1-1; D is undetermined. V was shortened by 2 bases and J by 1 base, with 5 bases between the two germline ends. The CDR3 contains 13 residues. Germline assignment: CDR1 KGHSH and CDR2 LQKENI. The CDR3 DNA is TGTGCCAGCTCACCATTGGCGAACACTGAAGCTTTCTTT. This codes for CASSPLANTEAFF.

The chain combines TRBV28 with TRBJ2-5; TRBD1 matches at 7 bases. This CDR3 has 14 residues. CDR1 is MDHEN and CDR2 is SYDVKM in the germline V gene. The junction had 6 bases not matched to a gene; V was cut back by 6 bases and J by 2 bases. The CDR3 DNA reads as TGTGCCAGCAGCCCCAGGGGGTTGCAAGAGACCCAGTACTTC. It yields the protein CASSPRGLQETQYF.

The rearrangement links TRBV7-8 to TRBJ1-1; 7 bases are shared with TRBD1. This CDR3 contains 13 residues. The junction had 7 bases not matched to a gene; V was cut back by 6 bases and J by 6 bases. Germline values: CDR1 SGHVS, CDR2 FQNEAQ. CDR3 region: CASRSNRGPEAFF. CDR3 in DNA: TGTGCCAGCAGATCTAACAGGGGACCTGAAGCTTTCTTT.

The chain carries TRBV5-1 and TRBJ2-2; D may be TRBD1 (5 bases). From germline, CDR1 is SGHRS and CDR2 YFSETQ. The CDR3 is 15 amino acids. V lost 0 bases to trimming and J lost 3 bases, with 9 bases between them. This chain's CDR3 is CASSLVAGYTGELFF. CDR3 coding DNA: TGCGCCAGCAGCTTGGTCGCAGGGTACACCGGGGAGCTGTTTTTT. The complete variable domain, with remaining parts taken from reference TRBV5-1 and TRBJ2-2, reads KAGVTQTPRYLIKTRGQQVTLSCSPISGHRSVSWYQQTPGQGLQFLFEYFSETQRNKGNFPGRFSGRQFSNSRSEMNVSTLELGDSALYLCASSLVAGYTGELFFGEGSRLTVL.

The chain links TRBV6-1 to TRBJ2-3; perhaps TRBD1 as D (5 bases). The CDR3 extends over 15 amino acids. Trimming pared 3 bases from V and 2 bases from J, leaving 12 bases between. Germline V gene lookup returns CDR1 MNHNS and CDR2 SASEGT. Written as DNA, the CDR3 is TGTGCCAGCAGTGATGGGGCACTCGTCACAGATACGCAGTATTTT. Amino acids: CASSDGALVTDTQYF.

The genes are TRBV19 and TRBJ1-2; a possible D gene is TRBD1 (6 bases). Trimming stripped 6 bases from V and 1 base from J, with 12 bases between. The V gene's germline CDR1 is LNHDA and CDR2 SQIVND (reference sequence). The CDR3 extends over 14 amino acids. This CDR3 is CASSRDTYNYGYTF. The CDR3 DNA reads TGTGCCAGTAGCCGGGACACCTATAACTATGGCTACACCTTC. The variable domain in full, completed from reference TRBV19 and TRBJ1-2, reads DGGITQSPKYLFRKEGQNVTLSCEQNLNHDAMYWYRQDPGQGLRLIYYSQIVNDFQKGDIAEGYSVSREKKESFPLTVTSAQKNPTAFYLCASSRDTYNYGYTFGSGTRLTVV.

The V and J genes are TRBV4-2 and TRBJ1-1; D unresolved. The germline V gene has CDR1 LGHNA and CDR2 YNFKEQ. The CDR3 has 15 amino acids. V shed 0 bases and J shed 4 bases, with 12 bases lying between them. The CDR3 DNA is TGTGCCAGCAGCCAAGAACTTGAGGGAGGCACTGAAGCTTTCTTT. It is translated as CASSQELEGGTEAFF.

The chain couples TRBV11-2 to TRBJ2-7, with a possible D match to TRBD1 (6 bases). The germline V and J ends were trimmed by 5 bases and 3 bases, with 8 bases remaining between them. The germline V gene has CDR1 SGHAT and CDR2 FQNNGV. This CDR3 has 12 residues. DNA for the CDR3: TGTGCCAGCAGCCTACAGGGCTACGAGCAGTACTTC. This gives the protein CASSLQGYEQYF.

In this sample, this clone turned up once. The chain has TRBV28 and TRBJ1-6, with 11 bases lining up with TRBD1. In germline, CDR1 is MDHEN, CDR2 SYDVKM. This CDR3 has 16 amino acids. V lost 1 base to trimming and J lost 9 bases; unmatched junction nucleotides: 5. As DNA, the CDR3 is TGTGCCAGCAGTTTATCAGGACAGGGGGCAAGTTCACCCCTCCACTTT. Encoded protein: CASSLSGQGASSPLHF.

J is TRBJ2-7 and V is TRBV4-3; the D gene is possibly TRBD2 (6 bases). This CDR3 has 14 residues. CDR1 and CDR2 from the germline V gene are LGHNA and YSLEER. Trimming stripped 4 bases from V and 4 bases from J, with 14 bases between. As DNA, the CDR3 is TGCGCCAGCAGCCTGGGCGGGGAGCCATACGAGCAGTACTTC. Translating gives CASSLGGEPYEQYF.

J is TRBJ2-7 and V is TRBV7-2; D may be TRBD1 (6 bases). The CDR3 consists of 15 residues. Germline V gene data show CDR1 as SGHTA and CDR2 as FQGNSA. V was pared by 6 bases and J by 2 bases, with 17 bases between. The CDR3 nucleotides read TGTGCCAGCAGGGCAGGGGTAAGCGGAACCTACGAGCAGTACTTC. It yields the protein CASRAGVSGTYEQYF.

The chain links TRBV28 to TRBJ1-5; D might be TRBD1 (5 bases). CDR3 size: 14 residues. Trimming left V 4 bases short and J 7 bases short, with 14 bases between. Germline CDR1 reads MDHEN; CDR2 reads SYDVKM. CDR3 loop: CASSWAGSSQPQHF. The CDR3 DNA sequence: TGTGCCAGCAGTTGGGCAGGGTCCAGCCAGCCCCAGCATTTT.

This sequence joins TRBV4-3 and TRBJ2-7, with D possibly being TRBD1 (5 bases). There are 17 residues in the CDR3. V shed 4 bases and J shed 2 bases, with 21 bases lying between them. Germline V gene data show CDR1 as LGHNA and CDR2 as YSLEER. DNA for the CDR3: TGCGCCAGCAGCCGACAGTCGAAAGCAACGGAGACCTACGAGCAGTACTTC. Amino acids: CASSRQSKATETYEQYF.

CDR3 nucleotides: TGTGCCAGCAGTTTGCAGGGGGGTTACGAGCAGTACTTC. Translation gives CASSLQGGYEQYF. The V gene is TRBV28, the J gene TRBJ2-7, with D possibly matching TRBD1 (7 bases). V dropped 3 bases and J dropped 4 bases, with 10 bases sitting between them. The germline gives CDR1 MDHEN, CDR2 SYDVKM. The CDR3 is 13 residues long.

The chain links TRBV12-3 or TRBV12-4 to TRBJ2-1, with TRBD2 matching 8 bases. The CDR3 covers 13 residues. The V segment lost 4 bases and the J segment 9 bases; nucleotides outside the gene matches: 5. Here the CDR3 DNA reads TGTGCCAGCAGTTGGAGTAGCGGGGTTGAGCAGTTCTTC. Amino acids: CASSWSSGVEQFF.

The chain joins TRBV7-2 to TRBJ2-5; a weak D match, TRBD2 (6 bases). The germline gives CDR1 SGHTA, CDR2 FQGNSA. V lost 5 bases and J 0 bases, leaving 7 bases between the germline ends. The CDR3 runs to 13 residues. The CDR3 DNA follows: TGTGCCAGCAGCCGGGGGTACCAAGAGACCCAGTACTTC. Amino acids: CASSRGYQETQYF.